Listed here are 4 T cell receptor beta chains from one sample, sequenced in a study of memory CD4+ T cells and cytomegalovirus serostatus. Single viable CD3+CD4+CD8-CD45RO+ cells were sorted as the memory CD4+ T cells. Libraries were prepared by immunoSEQ multiplex PCR; TCRdb keeps only in-frame clonotypes and omits some of them. The table records about 58,000 clones, around 82% of them present only once. The material sequenced was memory CD4+ T cells from blood. The receptor set was obtained from an adult in good health and CMV-seronegative. Some clones in this sample may be carry-over from other donors' samples.

The chain links TRBV14 to TRBJ1-2; D unresolved. Germline V CDR1 and CDR2: SGHDN, FVKESK. V was cut by 4 bases and J by 5 bases, with 8 bases left in between. This CDR3 region has 12 residues. The CDR3 spells CASSPQGYGYTF. Written as DNA, the CDR3 is TGTGCCAGCAGCCCCCAAGGGTATGGCTACACCTTC.

The rearrangement links TRBV7-2 to TRBJ2-7, with a tentative D call TRBD1 (5 bases). CDR1 is SGHTA and CDR2 is FQGNSA in the germline V gene. V was shortened by 6 bases and J by 3 bases, with 9 bases between the two germline ends. The CDR3 consists of 12 residues. The CDR3 region is CASSRQGYEQYF. DNA for the CDR3: TGTGCCAGCAGTCGCCAGGGCTACGAGCAGTACTTC.

The rearrangement links TRBV6-1 to TRBJ1-5, with 9 bases aligning to TRBD1. The V gene's germline CDR1 is MNHNS and CDR2 SASEGT. CDR3 length equals 14 residues. J gave up 3 bases and V 6 bases, and 3 bases lay outside the gene matches. The CDR3 DNA sequence: TGTGCCAGCAGGGGACAGGGCCTCAATCAGCCCCAGCATTTT. Amino acids: CASRGQGLNQPQHF.

The chain couples TRBV7-2 to TRBJ1-1, with D tentatively TRBD1 (5 bases). This CDR3 has 15 amino acids. V shed 5 bases and J shed 0 bases, with 13 bases lying between them. Germline V gives CDR1 SGHTA, CDR2 FQGNSA. The CDR3 spells CASSRALGVNTEAFF. CDR3 nucleotide sequence: TGTGCCAGCAGCCGAGCCCTAGGGGTGAACACTGAAGCTTTCTTT.